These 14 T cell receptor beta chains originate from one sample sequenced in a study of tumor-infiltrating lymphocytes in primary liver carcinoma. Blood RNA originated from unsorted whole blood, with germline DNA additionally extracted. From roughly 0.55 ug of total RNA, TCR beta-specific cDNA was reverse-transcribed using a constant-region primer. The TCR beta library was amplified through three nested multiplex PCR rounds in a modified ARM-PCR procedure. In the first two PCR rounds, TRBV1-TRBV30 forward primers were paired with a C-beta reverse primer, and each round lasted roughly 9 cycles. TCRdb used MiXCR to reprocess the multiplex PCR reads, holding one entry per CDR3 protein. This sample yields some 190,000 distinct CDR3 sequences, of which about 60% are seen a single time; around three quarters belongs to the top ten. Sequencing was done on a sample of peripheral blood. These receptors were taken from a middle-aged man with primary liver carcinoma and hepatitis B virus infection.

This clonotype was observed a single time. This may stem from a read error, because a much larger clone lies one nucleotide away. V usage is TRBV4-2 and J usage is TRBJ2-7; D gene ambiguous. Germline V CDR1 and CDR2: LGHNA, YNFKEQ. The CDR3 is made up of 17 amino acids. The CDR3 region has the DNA TGTGCCAGAAGCCAAGCAGGTTCCCCCCGGTGGTCTGGCGAGCAGTACTTC. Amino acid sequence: CARSQAGSPRWSGEQYF.

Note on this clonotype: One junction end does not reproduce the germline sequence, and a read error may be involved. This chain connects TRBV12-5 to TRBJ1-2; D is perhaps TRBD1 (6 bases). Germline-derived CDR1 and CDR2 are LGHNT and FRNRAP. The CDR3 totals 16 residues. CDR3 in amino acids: CASGFASGQLDYGCTF. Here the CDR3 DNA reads TGTGCTAGTGGTTTTGCCTCCGGACAGCTAGACTATGGCTGCACCTTC.

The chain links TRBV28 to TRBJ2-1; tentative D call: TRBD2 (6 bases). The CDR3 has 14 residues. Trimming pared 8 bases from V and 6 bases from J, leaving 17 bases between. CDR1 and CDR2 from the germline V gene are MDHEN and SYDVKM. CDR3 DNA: TGTGCCAGCCTTCGGTATGGAGGGCCCAATGAGCAGTTCTTC. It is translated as CASLRYGGPNEQFF.

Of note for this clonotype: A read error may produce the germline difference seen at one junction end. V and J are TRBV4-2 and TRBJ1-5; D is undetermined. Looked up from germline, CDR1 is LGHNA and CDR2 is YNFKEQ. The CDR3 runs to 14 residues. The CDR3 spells CASSQVETRQPQQF. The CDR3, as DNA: TGTGCCAGCAGCCAAGTAGAAACGCGGCAGCCCCAGCAATTT.

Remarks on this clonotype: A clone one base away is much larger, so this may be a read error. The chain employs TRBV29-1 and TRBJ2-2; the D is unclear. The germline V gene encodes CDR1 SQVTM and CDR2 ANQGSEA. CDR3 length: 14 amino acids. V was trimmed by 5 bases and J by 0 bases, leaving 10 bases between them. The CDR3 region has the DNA TGCAGCGTTCAGATCGGATCGAACACCGGGGAGCTGTTTTTT. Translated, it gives CSVQIGSNTGELFF.

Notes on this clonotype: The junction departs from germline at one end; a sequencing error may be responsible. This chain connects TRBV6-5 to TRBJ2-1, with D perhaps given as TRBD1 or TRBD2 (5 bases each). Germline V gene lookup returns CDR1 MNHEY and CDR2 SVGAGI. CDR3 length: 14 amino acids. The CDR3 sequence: CASSYGGPYNVQFF. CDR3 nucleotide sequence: TGTGCCAGCAGTTACGGGGGACCTTACAATGTGCAGTTCTTC.

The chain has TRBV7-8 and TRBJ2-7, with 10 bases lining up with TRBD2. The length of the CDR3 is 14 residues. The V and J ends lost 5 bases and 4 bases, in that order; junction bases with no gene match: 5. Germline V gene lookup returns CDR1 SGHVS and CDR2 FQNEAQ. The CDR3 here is CASSHSGREYEQYF. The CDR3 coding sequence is TGTGCCAGCAGCCACAGCGGGAGGGAATACGAGCAGTACTTC.

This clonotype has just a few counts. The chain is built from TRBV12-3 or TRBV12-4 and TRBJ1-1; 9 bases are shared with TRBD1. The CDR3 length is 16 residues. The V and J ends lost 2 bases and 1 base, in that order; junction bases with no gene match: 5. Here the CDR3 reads CASSLKTGGENTEAFF. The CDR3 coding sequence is TGTGCCAGCAGTTTAAAAACAGGGGGCGAGAACACTGAAGCTTTCTTT.

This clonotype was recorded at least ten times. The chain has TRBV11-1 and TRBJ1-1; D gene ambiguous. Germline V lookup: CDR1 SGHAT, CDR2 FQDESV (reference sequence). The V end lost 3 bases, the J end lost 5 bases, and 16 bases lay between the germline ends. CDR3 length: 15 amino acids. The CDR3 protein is CASSLSRGGETEAFF. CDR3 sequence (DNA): TGTGCCAGCAGCTTGTCACGGGGTGGGGAAACTGAAGCTTTCTTT.

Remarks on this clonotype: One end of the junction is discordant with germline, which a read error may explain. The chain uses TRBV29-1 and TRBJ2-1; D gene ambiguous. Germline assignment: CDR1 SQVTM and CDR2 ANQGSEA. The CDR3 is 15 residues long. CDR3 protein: CSVEPPCSSCNEQFF. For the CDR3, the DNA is TGCAGCGTGGAACCTCCTTGCAGCTCCTGCAATGAGCAGTTCTTC.

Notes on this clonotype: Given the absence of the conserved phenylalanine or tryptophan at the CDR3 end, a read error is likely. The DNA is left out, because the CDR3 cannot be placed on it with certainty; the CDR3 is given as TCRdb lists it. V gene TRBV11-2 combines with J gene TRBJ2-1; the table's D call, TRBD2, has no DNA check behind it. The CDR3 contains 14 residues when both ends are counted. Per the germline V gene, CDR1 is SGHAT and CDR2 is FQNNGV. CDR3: CASIRSGSYNEQLL.

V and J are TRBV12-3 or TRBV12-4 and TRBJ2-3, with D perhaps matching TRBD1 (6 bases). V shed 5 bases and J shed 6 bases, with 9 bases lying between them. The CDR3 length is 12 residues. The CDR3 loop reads CASSVRGDTQYF. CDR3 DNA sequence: TGTGCCAGCAGTGTAAGGGGGGATACGCAGTATTTT.

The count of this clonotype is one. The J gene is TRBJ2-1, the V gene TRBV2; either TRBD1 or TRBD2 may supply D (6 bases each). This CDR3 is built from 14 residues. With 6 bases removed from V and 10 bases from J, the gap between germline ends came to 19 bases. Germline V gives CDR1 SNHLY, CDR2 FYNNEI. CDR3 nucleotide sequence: TGTGCCAGCAGCCAGACTAGACAGGAGGTGGAGCAGTTCTTC. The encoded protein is CASSQTRQEVEQFF.

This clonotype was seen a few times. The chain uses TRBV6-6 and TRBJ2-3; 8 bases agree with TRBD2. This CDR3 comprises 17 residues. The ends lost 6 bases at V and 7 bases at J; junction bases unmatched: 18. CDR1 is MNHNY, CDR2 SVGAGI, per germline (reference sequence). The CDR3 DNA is TGTGCCAGCAGCACGTGGGCAAGCGGGAGAGGGGGGAATACGCAGTATTTT. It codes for CASSTWASGRGGNTQYF.